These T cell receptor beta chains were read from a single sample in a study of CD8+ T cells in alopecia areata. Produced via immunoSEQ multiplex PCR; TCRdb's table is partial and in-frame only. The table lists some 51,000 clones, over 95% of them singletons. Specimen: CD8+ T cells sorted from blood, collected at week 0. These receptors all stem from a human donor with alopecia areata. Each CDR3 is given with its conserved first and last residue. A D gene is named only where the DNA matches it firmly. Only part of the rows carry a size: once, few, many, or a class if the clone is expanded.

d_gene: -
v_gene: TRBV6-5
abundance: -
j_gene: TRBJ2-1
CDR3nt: TGTGCCAGCAGTCCCGGATCGGACAGCTACAATGAGCAGTTCTTC
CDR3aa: CASSPGSDSYNEQFF

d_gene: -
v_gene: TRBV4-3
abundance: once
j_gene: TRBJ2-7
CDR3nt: TGCGCCAGCAGCCAAGATTGGGGCTCCTACGAGCAGTACTTC
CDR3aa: CASSQDWGSYEQYF

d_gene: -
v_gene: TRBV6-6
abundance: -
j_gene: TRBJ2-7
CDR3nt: TGTGCCAGCAGTTACTCTCTCAGTGGGCCCCCCTACGAGCAGTACTTC
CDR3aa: CASSYSLSGPPYEQYF

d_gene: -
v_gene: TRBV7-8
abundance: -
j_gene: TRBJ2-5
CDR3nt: TGTGCCAGCAGCATACGACAGACAAATATTCTTCAAGAGACCCAGTACTTC
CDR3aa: CASSIRQTNILQETQYF

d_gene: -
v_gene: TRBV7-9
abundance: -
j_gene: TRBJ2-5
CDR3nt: TGTGCCAGCAGCTTAGCGGATGCTAGCCAGGAGACCCAGTACTTC
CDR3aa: CASSLADASQETQYF

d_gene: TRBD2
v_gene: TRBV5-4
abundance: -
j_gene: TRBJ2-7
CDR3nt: TGTGCCAGCAGCGGGGGGACTAGCGAGTTCTACGAGCAGTACTTC
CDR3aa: CASSGGTSEFYEQYF

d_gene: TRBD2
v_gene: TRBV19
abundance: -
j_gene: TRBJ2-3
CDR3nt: TGTGCCAGTAGTCCCCGACTAGCGGAGGGCACAGATACGCAGTATTTT
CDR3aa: CASSPRLAEGTDTQYF

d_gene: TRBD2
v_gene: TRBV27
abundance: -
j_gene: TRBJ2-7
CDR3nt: TGTGCCAGCAGTACCGCTAGCGGCGAGCAGTACTTC
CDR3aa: CASSTASGEQYF

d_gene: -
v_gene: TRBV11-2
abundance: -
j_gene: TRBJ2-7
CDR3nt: TGTGCCAGCAGCTTAGGTGGTCCGAACGAGCAGTACTTC
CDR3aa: CASSLGGPNEQYF

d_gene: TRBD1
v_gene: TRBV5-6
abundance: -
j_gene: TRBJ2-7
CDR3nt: TGTGCCAGCAGATCTGGGACAGATTTCTACGAGCAGTACTTC
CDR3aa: CASRSGTDFYEQYF

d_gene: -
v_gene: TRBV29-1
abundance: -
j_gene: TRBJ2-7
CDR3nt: TGCAGCGTTGGTGTCAGGGACTACGAGCAGTACTTC
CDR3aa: CSVGVRDYEQYF

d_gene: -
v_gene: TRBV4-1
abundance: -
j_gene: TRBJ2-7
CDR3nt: TGCGCCAGCAGCCCGGGGTATCCGGGGGACCCCTACGAGCAGTACTTC
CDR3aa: CASSPGYPGDPYEQYF

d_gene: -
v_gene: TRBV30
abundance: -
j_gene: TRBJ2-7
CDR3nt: TGTGCCTGGACGCTGGGAGACCACGACGAGCAGTACTTC
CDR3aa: CAWTLGDHDEQYF

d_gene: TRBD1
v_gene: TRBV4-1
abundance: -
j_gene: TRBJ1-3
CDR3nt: TGCGCCAGCAGCGCTAGGGACAGTCAACCATGGGGCTCTGGAAACACCATATATTTT
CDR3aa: CASSARDSQPWGSGNTIYF

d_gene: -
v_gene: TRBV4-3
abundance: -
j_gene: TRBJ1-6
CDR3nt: TGCGCCAGCAGCCAAGATTTGGTGGGGTCGAATTCACCCCTCCACTTT
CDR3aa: CASSQDLVGSNSPLHF

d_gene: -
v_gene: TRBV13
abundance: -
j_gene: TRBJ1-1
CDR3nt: TGTGCCAGCAGCTTAGAAGAGGCTACCGAAGCTTTCTTT
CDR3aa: CASSLEEATEAFF

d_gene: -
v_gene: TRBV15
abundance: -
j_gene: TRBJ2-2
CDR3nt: TGTGCCACCAGCAGAGAACCGACAGAGAACACCGGGGAGCTGTTTTTT
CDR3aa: CATSREPTENTGELFF

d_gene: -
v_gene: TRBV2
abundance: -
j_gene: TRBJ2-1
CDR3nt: TGTGCCAGCAGTGGAGGCGTGGGGGGGCTCAATGAGCAGTTCTTC
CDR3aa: CASSGGVGGLNEQFF

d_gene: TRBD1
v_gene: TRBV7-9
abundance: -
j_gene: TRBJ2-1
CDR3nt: TGTGCCAGCAGCCTAACCGACAGGGCCTACAATGAGCAGTTCTTC
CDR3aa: CASSLTDRAYNEQFF

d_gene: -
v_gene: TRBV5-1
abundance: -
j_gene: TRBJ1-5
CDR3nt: TGCGCCAGCAGGCCTACAGTATATAGCAATCAGCCCCAGCATTTT
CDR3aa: CASRPTVYSNQPQHF

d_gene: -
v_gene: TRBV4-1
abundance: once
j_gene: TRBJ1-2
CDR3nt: TGCGCCAGCAGCCAAGAAGGAGGGGGAGGATATGGCTACACCTTC
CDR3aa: CASSQEGGGGYGYTF

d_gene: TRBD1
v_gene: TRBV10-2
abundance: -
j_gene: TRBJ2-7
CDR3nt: TGCGCCAGCAAACCCGCCCACCGGGGACAGGACTCCTACGAGCAGTACTTC
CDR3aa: CASKPAHRGQDSYEQYF

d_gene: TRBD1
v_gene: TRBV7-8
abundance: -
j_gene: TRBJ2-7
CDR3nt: TGTGCCAGCAGCTTAGTTGCCAGGGGGCCAATATTAGATAACTACGAGCAGTACTTC
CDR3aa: CASSLVARGPILDNYEQYF

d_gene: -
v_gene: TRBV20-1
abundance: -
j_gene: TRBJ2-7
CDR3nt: TGCAGTTACGACAACGGGCCTGAGCAGTACTTC
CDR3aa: CSYDNGPEQYF

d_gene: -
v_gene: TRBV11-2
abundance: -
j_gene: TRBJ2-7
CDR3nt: TGTGCCAGCAGCCGGGACTGGGGGTCATACGAGCAGTACTTC
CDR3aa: CASSRDWGSYEQYF

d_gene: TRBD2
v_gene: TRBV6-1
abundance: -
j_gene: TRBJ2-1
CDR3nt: TGTGCCAGCAGTGAAGCGGGGGGGTTGGGCTACAATGAGCAGTTCTTC
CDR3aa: CASSEAGGLGYNEQFF

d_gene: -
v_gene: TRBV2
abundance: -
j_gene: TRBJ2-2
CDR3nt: TGTGCCAGCAGTGAAGGAGAGGGATTCGGGGAGCTGTTTTTT
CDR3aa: CASSEGEGFGELFF

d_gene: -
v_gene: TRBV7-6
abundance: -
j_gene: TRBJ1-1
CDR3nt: TGTGCCAGCAGCTTAGGGATCCGGGATGAAGCTTTCTTT
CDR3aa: CASSLGIRDEAFF

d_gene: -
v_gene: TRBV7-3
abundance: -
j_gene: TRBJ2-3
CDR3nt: TGTGCCAGCAGCTTAACGGGGGGCCTAGGAGATACGCAGTATTTT
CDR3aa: CASSLTGGLGDTQYF

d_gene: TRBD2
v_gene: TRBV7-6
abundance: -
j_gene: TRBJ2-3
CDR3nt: TGTGCCAGCAGCTTGGTGACTAGCGGGGGCACAGATACGCAGTATTTT
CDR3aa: CASSLVTSGGTDTQYF

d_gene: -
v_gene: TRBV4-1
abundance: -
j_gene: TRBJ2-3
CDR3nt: TGCGCCAGCAGCCAAGACAGGCCTCTCACAGATACGCAGTATTTT
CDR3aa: CASSQDRPLTDTQYF

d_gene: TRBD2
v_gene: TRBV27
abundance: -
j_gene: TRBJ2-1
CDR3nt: TGTGCCAGCAGTACCACTGAACTAGCGGCGAATGAGCAGTTCTTC
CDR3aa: CASSTTELAANEQFF

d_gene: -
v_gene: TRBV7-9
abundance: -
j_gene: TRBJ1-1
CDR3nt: TGTGCCAGCAGCTTAGTCGGTCGGAGCTTGCCTGAAGCTTTCTTT
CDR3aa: CASSLVGRSLPEAFF

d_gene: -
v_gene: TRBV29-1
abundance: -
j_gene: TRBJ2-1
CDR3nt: TGCAGCGTTGGGGGTTGGGGCAATGAGCAGTTCTTC
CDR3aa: CSVGGWGNEQFF

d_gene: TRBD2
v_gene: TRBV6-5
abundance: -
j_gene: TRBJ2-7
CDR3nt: TGTGCCAGCAGTTACTCCACGGGGGGGCAATACGAGCAGTACTTC
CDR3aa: CASSYSTGGQYEQYF

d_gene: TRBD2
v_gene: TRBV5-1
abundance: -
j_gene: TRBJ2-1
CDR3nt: TGCGCCAGCATCCTCTCCGGGACTACAACCTACAATGAGCAGTTCTTC
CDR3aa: CASILSGTTTYNEQFF

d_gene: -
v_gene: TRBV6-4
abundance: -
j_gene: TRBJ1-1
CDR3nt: TGTGCCAGCAGCCCCTCGGGGGGAATGAACACTGAAGCTTTCTTT
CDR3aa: CASSPSGGMNTEAFF

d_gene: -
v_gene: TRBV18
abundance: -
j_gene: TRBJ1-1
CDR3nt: TGTGCCAGCTCACCACCAGGGTTTAACACTGAAGCTTTCTTT
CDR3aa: CASSPPGFNTEAFF

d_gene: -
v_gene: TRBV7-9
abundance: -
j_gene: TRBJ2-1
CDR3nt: TGTGCCAGCAGTTGGAATGAGCAGTTCTTC
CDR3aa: CASSWNEQFF

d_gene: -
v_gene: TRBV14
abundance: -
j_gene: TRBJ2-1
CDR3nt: TGTGCCAGCAGCCAAGTTGACAGGACTGGGTGGGAGCAGTTCTTC
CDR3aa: CASSQVDRTGWEQFF

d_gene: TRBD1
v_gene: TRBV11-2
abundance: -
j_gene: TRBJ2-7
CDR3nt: TGTGCCAGCAGGTACAGGGGAGAGCAGTACTTC
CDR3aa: CASRYRGEQYF

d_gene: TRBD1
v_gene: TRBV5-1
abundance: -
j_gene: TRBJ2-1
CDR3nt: TGCGCCAGCAGAACAACGGGACAGGGCAGGTTTGATGAGCAGTTCTTC
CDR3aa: CASRTTGQGRFDEQFF

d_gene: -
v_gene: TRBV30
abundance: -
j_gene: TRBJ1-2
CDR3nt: TGTGCCTGGAGTACCCTCGCGCAGGGGCTTTTTGGCTACACCTTC
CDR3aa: CAWSTLAQGLFGYTF

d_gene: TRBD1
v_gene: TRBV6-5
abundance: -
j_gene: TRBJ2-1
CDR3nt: TGTGCCAGCAGCTTAAACAGGGGAAATGAGCAGTTCTTC
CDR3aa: CASSLNRGNEQFF

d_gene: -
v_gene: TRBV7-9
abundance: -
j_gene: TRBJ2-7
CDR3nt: TGTGCCAGCAGCCGCCAGACAGACGACGAGCAGTACTTC
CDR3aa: CASSRQTDDEQYF

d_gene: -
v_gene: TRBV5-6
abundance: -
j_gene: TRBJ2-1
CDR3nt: TGTGCCAGCAGCGGGCCCTCGGGGGCGCGGGAGCAGTTCTTC
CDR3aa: CASSGPSGAREQFF

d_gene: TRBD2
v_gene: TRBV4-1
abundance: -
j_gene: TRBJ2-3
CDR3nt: TGCGCCAGCAGCCAAGCGGGGGGGCCTGCAGATACGCAGTATTTT
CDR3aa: CASSQAGGPADTQYF